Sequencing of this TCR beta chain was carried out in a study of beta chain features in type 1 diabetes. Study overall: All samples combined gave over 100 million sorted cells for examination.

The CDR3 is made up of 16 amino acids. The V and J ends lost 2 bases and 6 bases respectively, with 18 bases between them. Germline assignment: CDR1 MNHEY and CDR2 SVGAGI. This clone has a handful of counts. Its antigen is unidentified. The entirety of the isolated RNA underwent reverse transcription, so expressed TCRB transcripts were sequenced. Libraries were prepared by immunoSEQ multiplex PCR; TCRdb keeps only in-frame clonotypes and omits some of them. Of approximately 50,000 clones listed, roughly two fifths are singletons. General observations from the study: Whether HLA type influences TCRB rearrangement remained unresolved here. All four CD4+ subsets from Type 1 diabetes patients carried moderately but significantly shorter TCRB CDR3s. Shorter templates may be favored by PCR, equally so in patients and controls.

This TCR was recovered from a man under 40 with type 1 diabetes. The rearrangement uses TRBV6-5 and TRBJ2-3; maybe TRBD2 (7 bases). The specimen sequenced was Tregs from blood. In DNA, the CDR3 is TGTGCCAGCAGTTACCAACAGGGCGGGAGTGGGGATACGCAGTATTTT. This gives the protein CASSYQQGGSGDTQYF.